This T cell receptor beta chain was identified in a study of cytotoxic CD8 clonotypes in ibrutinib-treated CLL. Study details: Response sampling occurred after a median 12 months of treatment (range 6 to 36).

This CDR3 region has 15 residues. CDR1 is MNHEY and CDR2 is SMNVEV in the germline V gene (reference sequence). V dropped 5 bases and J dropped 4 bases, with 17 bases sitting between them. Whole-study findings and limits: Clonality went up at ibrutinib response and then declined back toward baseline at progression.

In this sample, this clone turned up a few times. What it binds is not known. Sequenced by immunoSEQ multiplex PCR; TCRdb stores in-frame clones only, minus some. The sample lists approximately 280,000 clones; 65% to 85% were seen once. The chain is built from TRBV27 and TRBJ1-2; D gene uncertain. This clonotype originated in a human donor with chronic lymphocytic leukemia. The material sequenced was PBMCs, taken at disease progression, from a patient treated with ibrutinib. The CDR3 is CASSPMPGQIYGYTF. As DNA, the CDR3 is TGTGCCAGCAGTCCCATGCCCGGGCAGATCTATGGCTACACCTTC.